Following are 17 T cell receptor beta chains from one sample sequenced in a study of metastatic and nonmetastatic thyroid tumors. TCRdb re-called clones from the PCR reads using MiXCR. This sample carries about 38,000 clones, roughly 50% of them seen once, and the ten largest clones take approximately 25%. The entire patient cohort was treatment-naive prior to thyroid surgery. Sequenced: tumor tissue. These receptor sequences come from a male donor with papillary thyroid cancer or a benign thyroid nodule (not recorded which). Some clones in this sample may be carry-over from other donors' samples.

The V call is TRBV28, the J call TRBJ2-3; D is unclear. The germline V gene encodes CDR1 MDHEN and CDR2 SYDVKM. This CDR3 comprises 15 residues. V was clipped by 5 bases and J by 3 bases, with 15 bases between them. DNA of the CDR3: TGTGCCAGCAGTGAATATACGAAAGGAACAGATACGCAGTATTTT. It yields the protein CASSEYTKGTDTQYF. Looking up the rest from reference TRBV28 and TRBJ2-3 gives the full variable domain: DVKVTQSSRYLVKRTGEKVFLECVQDMDHENMFWYRQDPGLGLRLIYFSYDVKMKEKGDIPEGYSVSREKKERFSLILESASTNQTSMYLCASSEYTKGTDTQYFGPGTRLTVL.

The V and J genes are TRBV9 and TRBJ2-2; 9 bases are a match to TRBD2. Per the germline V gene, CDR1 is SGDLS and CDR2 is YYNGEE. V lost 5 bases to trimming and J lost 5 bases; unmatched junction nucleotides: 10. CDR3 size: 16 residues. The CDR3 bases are TGTGCCAGCAGTCCCCAACTAGCGGGTTCAACCGGGGAGCTGTTTTTT. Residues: CASSPQLAGSTGELFF.

CDR3 amino acids: CASSPPGTGAVYEQYF. In DNA form, the CDR3 reads TGTGCCAGCTCACCACCGGGGACAGGGGCCGTCTACGAGCAGTACTTC. The V gene is TRBV18, the J gene TRBJ2-7; the match to TRBD1 covers 10 bases. After removal of 0 bases from V and 3 bases from J, the junction contained 5 bases not matched to a gene. In germline, CDR1 is KGHSH, CDR2 LQKENI. The CDR3 is 16 amino acids.

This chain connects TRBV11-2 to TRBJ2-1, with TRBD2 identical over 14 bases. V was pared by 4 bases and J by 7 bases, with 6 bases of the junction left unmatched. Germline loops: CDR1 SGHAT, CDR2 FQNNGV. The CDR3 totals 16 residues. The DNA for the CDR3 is TGTGCCAGCAGCTCCCACGGACTAGCGGGGGGAAATGAGCAGTTCTTC. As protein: CASSSHGLAGGNEQFF.

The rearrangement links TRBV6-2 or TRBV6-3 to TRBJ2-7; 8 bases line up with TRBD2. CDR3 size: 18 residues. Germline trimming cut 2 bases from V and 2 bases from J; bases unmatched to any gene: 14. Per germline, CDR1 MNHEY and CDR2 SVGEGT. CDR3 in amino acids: CASSYTVLSSGRTYEQYF. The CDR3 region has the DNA TGTGCCAGCAGTTACACGGTCCTGTCCAGCGGGAGAACCTACGAGCAGTACTTC.

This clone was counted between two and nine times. The CDR3 reads CASSPISGANVLTF. The CDR3 nucleotides are TGTGCCAGCAGTCCTATCTCTGGGGCCAACGTCCTGACTTTC. J is TRBJ2-6 and V is TRBV6-1; no clear D. Trimming pared 5 bases from V and 0 bases from J, leaving 5 bases between. The length of the CDR3 is 14 residues. In germline, CDR1 is MNHNS, CDR2 SASEGT.

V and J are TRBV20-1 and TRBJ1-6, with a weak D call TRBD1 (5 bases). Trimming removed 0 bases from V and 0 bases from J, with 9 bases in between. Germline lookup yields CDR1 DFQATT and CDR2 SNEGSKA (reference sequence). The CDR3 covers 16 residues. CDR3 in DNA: TGCAGTGCTAGAGATGGGGGGAGCTCCTATAATTCACCCCTCCACTTT. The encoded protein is CSARDGGSSYNSPLHF.

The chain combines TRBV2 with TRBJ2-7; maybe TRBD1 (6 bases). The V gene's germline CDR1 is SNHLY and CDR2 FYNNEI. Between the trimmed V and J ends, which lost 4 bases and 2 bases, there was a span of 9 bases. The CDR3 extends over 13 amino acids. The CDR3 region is CASSVRGPYEQYF. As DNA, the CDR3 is TGTGCCAGCAGTGTCAGGGGTCCCTACGAGCAGTACTTC.

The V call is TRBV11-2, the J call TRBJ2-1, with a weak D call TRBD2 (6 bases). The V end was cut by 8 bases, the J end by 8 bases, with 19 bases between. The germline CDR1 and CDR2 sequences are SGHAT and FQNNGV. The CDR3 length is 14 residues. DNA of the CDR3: TGTGCCAGCGCGGGATGGGAGTCGGCCGATGAGCAGTTCTTC. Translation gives CASAGWESADEQFF.

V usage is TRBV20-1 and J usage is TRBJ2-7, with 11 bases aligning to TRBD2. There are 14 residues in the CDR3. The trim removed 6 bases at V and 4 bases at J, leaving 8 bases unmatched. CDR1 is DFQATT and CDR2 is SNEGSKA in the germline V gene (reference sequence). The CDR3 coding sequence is TGCAGTGCCCATGCGGGACTAGCGGAGTACGAGCAGTACTTC. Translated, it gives CSAHAGLAEYEQYF.

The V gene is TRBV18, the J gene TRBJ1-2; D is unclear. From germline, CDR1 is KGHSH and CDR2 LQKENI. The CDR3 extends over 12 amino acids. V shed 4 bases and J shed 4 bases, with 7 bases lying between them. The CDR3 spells CASSREAYGYTF. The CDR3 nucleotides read TGTGCCAGCTCACGGGAGGCCTATGGCTACACCTTC.

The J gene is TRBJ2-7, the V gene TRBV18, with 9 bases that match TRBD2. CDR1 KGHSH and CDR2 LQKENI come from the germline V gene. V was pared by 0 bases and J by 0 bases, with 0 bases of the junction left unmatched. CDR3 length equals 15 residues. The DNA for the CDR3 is TGTGCCAGCTCACCACCGGGACTAGCCTCCTACGAGCAGTACTTC. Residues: CASSPPGLASYEQYF.

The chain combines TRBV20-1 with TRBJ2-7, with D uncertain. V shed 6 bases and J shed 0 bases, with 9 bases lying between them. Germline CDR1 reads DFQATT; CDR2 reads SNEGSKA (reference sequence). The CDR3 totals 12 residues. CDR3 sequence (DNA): TGCAGTGCAAAAGACACCTCCTACGAGCAGTACTTC. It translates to CSAKDTSYEQYF.

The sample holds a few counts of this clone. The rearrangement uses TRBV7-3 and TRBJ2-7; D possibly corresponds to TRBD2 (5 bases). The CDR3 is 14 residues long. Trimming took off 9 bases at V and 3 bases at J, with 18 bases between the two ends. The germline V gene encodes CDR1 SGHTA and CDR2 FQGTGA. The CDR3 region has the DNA TGTGCCAGGCCCCAAGCGGAGACGGGCTACGAGCAGTACTTC. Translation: CARPQAETGYEQYF.

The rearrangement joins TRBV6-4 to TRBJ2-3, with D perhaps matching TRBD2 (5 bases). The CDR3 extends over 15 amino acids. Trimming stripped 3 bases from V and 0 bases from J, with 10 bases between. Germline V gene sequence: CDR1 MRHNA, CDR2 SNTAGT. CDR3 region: CASSEGRVSTDTQYF. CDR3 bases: TGTGCCAGCAGTGAAGGGCGGGTTAGCACAGATACGCAGTATTTT.

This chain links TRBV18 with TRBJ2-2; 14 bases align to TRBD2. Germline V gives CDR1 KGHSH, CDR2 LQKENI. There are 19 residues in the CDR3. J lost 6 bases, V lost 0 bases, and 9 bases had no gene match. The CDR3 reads CASSPPGLAGVFMSGELFF. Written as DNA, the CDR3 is TGTGCCAGCTCACCACCGGGACTAGCGGGAGTGTTTATGTCCGGGGAGCTGTTTTTT.

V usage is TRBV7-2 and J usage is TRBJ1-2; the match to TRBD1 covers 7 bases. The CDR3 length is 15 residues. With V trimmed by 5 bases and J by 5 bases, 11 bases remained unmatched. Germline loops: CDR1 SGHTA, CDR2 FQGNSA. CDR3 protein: CASSPKLQGGYGYTF. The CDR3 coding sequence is TGTGCCAGCAGCCCTAAACTCCAGGGGGGTTATGGCTACACCTTC.